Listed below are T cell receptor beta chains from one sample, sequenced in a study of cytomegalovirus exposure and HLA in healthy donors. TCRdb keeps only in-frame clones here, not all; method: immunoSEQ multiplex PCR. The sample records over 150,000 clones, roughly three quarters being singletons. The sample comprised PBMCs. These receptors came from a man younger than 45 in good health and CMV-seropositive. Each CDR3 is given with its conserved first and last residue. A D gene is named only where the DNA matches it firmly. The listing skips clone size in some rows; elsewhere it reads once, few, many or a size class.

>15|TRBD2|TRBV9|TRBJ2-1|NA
CASSTGTSGTSEQFF
TGTGCCAGCAGCACCGGGACTAGCGGGACCAGTGAGCAGTTCTTC
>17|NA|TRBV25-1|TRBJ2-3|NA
CASSEFRSGTRTDTQYF
TGTGCCAGCAGTGAATTTAGGAGCGGGACACGCACAGATACGCAGTATTTT
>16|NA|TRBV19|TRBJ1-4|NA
CASSIRRFGGDEKLFF
TGTGCCAGTAGTATCCGGCGGTTCGGAGGGGATGAAAAACTGTTTTTT
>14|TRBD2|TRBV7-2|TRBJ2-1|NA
CASSLGPRKRESFF
TGTGCCAGCAGCTTAGGACCCCGAAAGCGGGAGTCGTTCTTC
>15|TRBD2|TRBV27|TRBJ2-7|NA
CASSLSSGSFYEQYF
TGTGCCAGCAGTTTATCTAGCGGGAGTTTCTACGAGCAGTACTTC
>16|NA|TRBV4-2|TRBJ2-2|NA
CASSQLTGLGTGELFF
TGTGCCAGCAGCCAACTGACAGGTCTGGGGACCGGGGAGCTGTTTTTT
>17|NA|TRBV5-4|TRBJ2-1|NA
CASSPPDADSSYNEQFF
TGTGCCAGCAGCCCTCCCGATGCTGACAGCTCCTACAATGAGCAGTTCTTC
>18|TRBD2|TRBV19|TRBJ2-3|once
CASSIVESAGGPRDTQYF
TGTGCCAGTAGTATAGTGGAATCAGCGGGAGGGCCCCGGGATACGCAGTATTTT
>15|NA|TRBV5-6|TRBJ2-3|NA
CASSFSQGGADTQYF
TGTGCCAGCAGCTTTTCTCAGGGTGGTGCAGATACGCAGTATTTT
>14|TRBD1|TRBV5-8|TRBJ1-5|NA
CASSLGTGDQPQHF
TGTGCCAGCAGCTTGGGGACAGGGGATCAGCCCCAGCATTTT
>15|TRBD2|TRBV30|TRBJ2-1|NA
CAWSGGLAGGEEQFF
TGTGCCTGGAGTGGAGGACTAGCGGGAGGCGAGGAGCAGTTCTTC
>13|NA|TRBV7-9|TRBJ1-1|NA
CACSFLANTEAFF
TGTGCCTGCAGCTTCTTGGCGAACACTGAAGCTTTCTTT
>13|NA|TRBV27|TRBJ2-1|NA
CASSFQGFNEQFF
TGTGCCAGCAGTTTCCAGGGTTTCAATGAGCAGTTCTTC
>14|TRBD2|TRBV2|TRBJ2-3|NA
CASTRGSNADTQYF
TGTGCCAGCACTCGCGGGAGTAACGCAGATACGCAGTATTTT
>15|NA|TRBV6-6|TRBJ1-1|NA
CASSPGRLMNTEAFF
TGTGCCAGCAGCCCGGGAAGGCTCATGAACACTGAAGCTTTCTTT
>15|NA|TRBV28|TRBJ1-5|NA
CASSAAQAFAGPQHF
TGTGCCAGCAGTGCCGCTCAGGCCTTCGCCGGGCCCCAGCATTTT
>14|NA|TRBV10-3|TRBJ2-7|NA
CAISDRSAAYEQYF
TGTGCCATCAGCGACAGGTCAGCGGCCTACGAGCAGTACTTC
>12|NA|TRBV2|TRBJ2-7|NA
CASTKYPYEQYF
TGTGCCAGCACTAAATACCCCTACGAGCAGTACTTC
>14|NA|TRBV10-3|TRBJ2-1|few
CAISAPSSYNEQFF
TGTGCCATCAGTGCGCCGAGCTCCTACAATGAGCAGTTCTTC
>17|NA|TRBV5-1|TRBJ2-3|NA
CASSLGEASRPTDTQYF
TGCGCCAGCAGCTTGGGGGAAGCTAGCCGTCCGACAGATACGCAGTATTTT
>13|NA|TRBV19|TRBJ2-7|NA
CASSPGTPYEQYF
TGTGCCAGTAGCCCCGGGACTCCCTACGAGCAGTACTTC
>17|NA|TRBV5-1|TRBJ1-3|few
CASSLGPNSASGNTIYF
TGCGCCAGCAGCTTGGGCCCGAACTCTGCTTCCGGAAACACCATATATTTT
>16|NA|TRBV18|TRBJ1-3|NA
CASSPTGATSGNTIYF
TGTGCCAGCTCACCCACGGGAGCTACCTCTGGAAACACCATATATTTT
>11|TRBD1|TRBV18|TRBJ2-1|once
CASSPDRAPLF
TGTGCCAGCTCACCGGACAGGGCCCCGCTCTTC
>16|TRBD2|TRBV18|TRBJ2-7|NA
CASRISGNDLVYEQYF
TGTGCCAGCCGAATTAGCGGGAATGATCTGGTCTACGAGCAGTACTTC
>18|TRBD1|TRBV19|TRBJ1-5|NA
CASSSRDRGKWGNQPQHF
TGTGCCAGTAGTTCCCGGGACAGGGGTAAATGGGGTAATCAGCCCCAGCATTTT
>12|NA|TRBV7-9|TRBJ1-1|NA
CASSLTRSEAFF
TGTGCCAGCAGCTTAACCCGCAGTGAAGCTTTCTTT
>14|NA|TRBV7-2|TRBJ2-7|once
CASSPSLASYEQYF
TGTGCCAGCAGCCCCAGCCTAGCGTCCTACGAGCAGTACTTC
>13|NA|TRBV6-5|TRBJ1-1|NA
CASSYSRVCEAFF
TGTGCCAGCAGTTATAGCAGGGTCTGTGAAGCTTTCTTT
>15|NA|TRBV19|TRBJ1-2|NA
CASSTLWATNYGYTF
TGTGCCAGTAGTACCCTCTGGGCCACTAACTATGGCTACACCTTC
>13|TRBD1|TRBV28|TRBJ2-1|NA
CASSGTAYNEQFF
TGTGCCAGCAGTGGGACAGCCTACAATGAGCAGTTCTTC
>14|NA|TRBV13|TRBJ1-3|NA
CASSSAGTGNTIYF
TGTGCCAGCAGCTCGGCAGGGACTGGAAACACCATATATTTT
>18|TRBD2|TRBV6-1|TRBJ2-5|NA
CASSALTPSGSFGETQYF
TGTGCCAGCAGTGCCCTCACCCCCAGCGGGAGCTTCGGGGAGACCCAGTACTTC
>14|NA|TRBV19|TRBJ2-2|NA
CASSILESTGELFF
TGTGCCAGTAGTATACTAGAGAGCACCGGGGAGCTGTTTTTT
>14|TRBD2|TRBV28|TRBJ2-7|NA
CASNPSGSLSEQYF
TGTGCCAGCAACCCTAGCGGGAGCCTTAGCGAGCAGTACTTC
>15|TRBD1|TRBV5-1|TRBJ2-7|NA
CASSSDRGLAYEQYF
TGCGCCAGCAGCTCGGACAGGGGATTGGCGTACGAGCAGTACTTC
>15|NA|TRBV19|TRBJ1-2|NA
CASSASWPPNYGYTF
TGTGCCAGTAGTGCCAGTTGGCCGCCTAACTATGGCTACACCTTC
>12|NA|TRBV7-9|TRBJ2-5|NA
CASSSGTETQYF
TGTGCCAGCAGCTCCGGTACGGAGACCCAGTACTTC
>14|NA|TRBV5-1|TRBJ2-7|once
CASSPGTGDYEQYF
TGCGCCAGCAGCCCTGGGACGGGGGACTACGAGCAGTACTTC
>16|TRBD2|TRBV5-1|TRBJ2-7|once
CASSLSLAGVYHEQYF
TGCGCCAGCAGCTTATCGCTAGCGGGAGTCTACCACGAGCAGTACTTC
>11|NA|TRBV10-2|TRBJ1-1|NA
CAVMLGTEAFF
TGCGCAGTGATGCTCGGCACTGAAGCTTTCTTT
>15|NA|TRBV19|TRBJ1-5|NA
CASSTGITSNQPQHF
TGTGCCAGTAGTACGGGAATCACTAGCAATCAGCCCCAGCATTTT
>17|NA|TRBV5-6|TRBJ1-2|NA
CASSWGRLIMESYGYTF
TGTGCCAGCAGCTGGGGCCGGCTGATAATGGAGAGCTATGGCTACACCTTC
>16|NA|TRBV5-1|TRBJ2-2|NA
CASSLAGGANTGELFF
TGCGCCAGCAGCTTGGCCGGCGGTGCGAACACCGGGGAGCTGTTTTTT
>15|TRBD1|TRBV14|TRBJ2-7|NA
CASSQDRTGGSEQYF
TGTGCCAGCAGCCAAGATCGGACAGGGGGGAGCGAGCAGTACTTC
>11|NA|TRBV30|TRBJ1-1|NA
CAGAENTEAFF
TGTGCAGGGGCAGAGAACACTGAAGCTTTCTTT
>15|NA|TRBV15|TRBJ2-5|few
CATSRDEPSGETQYF
TGTGCCACCAGCAGAGATGAGCCTTCGGGGGAGACCCAGTACTTC
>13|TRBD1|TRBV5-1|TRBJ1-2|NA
CASSPTGVDGYTF
TGCGCCAGCAGTCCAACAGGGGTAGATGGCTACACCTTC
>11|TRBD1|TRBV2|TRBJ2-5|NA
CASRETGDQYF
TGTGCCAGCAGGGAAACAGGGGACCAGTACTTC
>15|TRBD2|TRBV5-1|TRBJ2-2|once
CASSFLAGVTGELFF
TGCGCCAGCAGCTTCCTAGCGGGAGTTACCGGGGAGCTGTTTTTT
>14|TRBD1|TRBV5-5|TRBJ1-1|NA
CASSPTGDGAEAFF
TGTGCCAGCAGCCCCACAGGGGATGGGGCTGAAGCTTTCTTT
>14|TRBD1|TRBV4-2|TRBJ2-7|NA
CASSQPGQGHEQYF
TGTGCCAGCAGCCAACCAGGACAGGGCCACGAGCAGTACTTC
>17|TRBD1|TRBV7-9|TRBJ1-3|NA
CASSWGTGGRDGNTIYF
TGTGCCAGCAGCTGGGGGACAGGGGGTCGAGATGGAAACACCATATATTTT